This TCR beta chain was recovered during a study of response to subunit inactivated influenza vaccine. Findings and limits, study-wide: Researchers suggested that each seasonal influenza vaccination recruits few new T cells.

About this clonotype: Antigen: not known.

Germline CDR1 SGHRS, CDR2 YFSETQ. Trimming removed 4 bases at V and 0 bases at J, with 13 bases between. The CDR3 consists of 16 residues. TCRdb fed the RT-PCR reads into MiXCR, producing one record per CDR3 protein. The sample yields 750,000 to 850,000 distinct CDR3 sequences, under 20% seen once. The sequence derives from a man in his fifties or sixties who received an inactivated influenza vaccine. The genes are TRBV5-1 and TRBJ2-2; D might be TRBD1 or TRBD2, each matching 5 bases. Material: PBMCs from blood, obtained around 5 days after vaccination. In DNA, the CDR3 is TGCGCCAGCAGCCATACCGGGACCGCGAACACCGGGGAGCTGTTTTTT. This sequence encodes CASSHTGTANTGELFF.